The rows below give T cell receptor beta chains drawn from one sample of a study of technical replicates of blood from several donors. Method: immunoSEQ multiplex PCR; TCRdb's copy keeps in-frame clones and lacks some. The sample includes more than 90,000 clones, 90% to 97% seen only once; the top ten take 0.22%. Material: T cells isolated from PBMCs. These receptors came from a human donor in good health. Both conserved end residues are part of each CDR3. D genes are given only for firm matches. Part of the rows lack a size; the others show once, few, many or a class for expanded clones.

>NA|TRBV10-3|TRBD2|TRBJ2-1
CAIGRLAGDFERNEQFF
TGTGCCATAGGAAGGCTAGCGGGAGACTTCGAGAGGAATGAGCAGTTCTTC
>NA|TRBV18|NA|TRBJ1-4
CASSPTPRGAGAEKLFF
TGTGCCAGCTCACCAACTCCCCGGGGGGCGGGTGCTGAAAAACTGTTTTTT
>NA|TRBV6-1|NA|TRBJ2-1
CASSEASDYQEFF
TGTGCCAGCAGTGAAGCATCGGACTACCAGGAGTTCTTC
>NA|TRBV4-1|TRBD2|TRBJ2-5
CASSQLGLAGGRREETQYF
TGCGCCAGCAGCCAATTGGGACTAGCGGGAGGGCGGCGGGAAGAGACCCAGTACTTC
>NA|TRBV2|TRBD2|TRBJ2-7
CASSGGGFGEQYF
TGTGCCAGCAGTGGCGGGGGGTTTGGCGAGCAGTACTTC
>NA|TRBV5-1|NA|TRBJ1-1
CASSFGQGDEAFF
TGCGCCAGCAGCTTTGGGCAGGGCGACGAAGCTTTCTTT
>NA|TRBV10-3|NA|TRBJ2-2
CAISESTGGRTGELFF
TGTGCCATCAGTGAGTCGACTGGGGGGAGGACCGGGGAGCTGTTTTTT
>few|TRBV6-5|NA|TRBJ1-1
CASSYSRPPETEAFF
TGTGCCAGCAGTTACTCGAGGCCCCCAGAAACTGAAGCTTTCTTT
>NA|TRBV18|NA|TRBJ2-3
CASSRMAPVGGADTQYF
TGTGCCAGCTCACGGATGGCCCCCGTGGGAGGAGCAGATACGCAGTATTTT
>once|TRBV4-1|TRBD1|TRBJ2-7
CASSQPGQSYEQYF
TGCGCCAGCAGCCAGCCGGGACAGTCCTACGAGCAGTACTTC
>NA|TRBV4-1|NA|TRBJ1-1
CASSQDQGRGNTEAFF
TGCGCCAGCAGCCAAGATCAAGGAAGGGGGAACACTGAAGCTTTCTTT
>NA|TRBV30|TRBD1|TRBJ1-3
CAWSSQGASGNTIYF
TGTGCCTGGAGTTCCCAGGGGGCCTCTGGAAACACCATATATTTT
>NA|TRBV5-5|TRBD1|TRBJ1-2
CASSSTGPGQPYGYTF
TGTGCCAGCAGCTCGACCGGCCCGGGACAGCCCTATGGCTACACCTTC
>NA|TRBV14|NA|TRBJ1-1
CASSQVFILSGAEAFF
TGTGCCAGCAGCCAAGTTTTTATACTGTCCGGGGCTGAAGCTTTCTTT
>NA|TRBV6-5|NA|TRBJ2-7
CASSRSRGTYEQYF
TGTGCCAGCAGTAGGTCCCGCGGTACCTACGAGCAGTACTTC
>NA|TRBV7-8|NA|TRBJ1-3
CASSTRPGGNTIYF
TGTGCCAGCAGCACACGACCGGGGGGAAACACCATATATTTT
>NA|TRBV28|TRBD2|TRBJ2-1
CASSLYRGRANNEQFF
TGTGCCAGCAGTTTATATCGCGGGAGGGCGAACAATGAGCAGTTCTTC
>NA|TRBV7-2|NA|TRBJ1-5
CASSSPFGPQHF
TGTGCCAGCAGCTCACCTTTCGGGCCCCAGCATTTT
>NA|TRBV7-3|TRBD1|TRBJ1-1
CASSLLGTGGTEAFF
TGTGCCAGCAGCTTACTCGGGACAGGGGGCACTGAAGCTTTCTTT
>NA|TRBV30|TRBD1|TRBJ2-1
CAWSRQGPYNEQFF
TGTGCCTGGAGCCGACAGGGTCCCTACAATGAGCAGTTCTTC
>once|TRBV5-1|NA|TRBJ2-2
CASSYSYTGELFF
TGCGCCAGCAGCTACAGTTACACCGGGGAGCTGTTTTTT
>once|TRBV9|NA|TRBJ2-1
CASSVEINDLDEQFF
TGTGCCAGCAGCGTAGAAATTAATGACTTGGATGAGCAGTTCTTC
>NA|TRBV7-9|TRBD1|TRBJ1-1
CASSLWRGRNTEAFF
TGTGCCAGCAGCTTATGGAGGGGGCGGAACACTGAAGCTTTCTTT
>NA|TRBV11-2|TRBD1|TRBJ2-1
CASSQGQGRLYNEQFF
TGTGCCAGCAGCCAAGGACAGGGTCGCCTATACAATGAGCAGTTCTTC
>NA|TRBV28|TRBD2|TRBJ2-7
CASTSIAGGYEQYF
TGTGCCAGCACCTCGATAGCGGGAGGATACGAGCAGTACTTC
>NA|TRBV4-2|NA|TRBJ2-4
CASSQEELGANIQYF
TGTGCCAGCAGCCAGGAAGAGTTAGGGGCGAACATTCAGTACTTC
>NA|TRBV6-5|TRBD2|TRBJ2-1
CASSYTSGRHEQFF
TGTGCCAGCAGTTACACTAGCGGGAGACATGAGCAGTTCTTC
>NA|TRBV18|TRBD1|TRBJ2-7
CATPFSGGSYEQYF
TGTGCCACCCCTTTTTCAGGGGGCTCCTACGAGCAGTACTTC
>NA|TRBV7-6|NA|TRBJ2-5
CASSSDPGVQETQYF
TGTGCCAGCAGCTCCGATCCGGGGGTCCAAGAGACCCAGTACTTC
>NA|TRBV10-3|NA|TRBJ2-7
CAISEHQASSYEQYF
TGTGCCATCAGTGAGCATCAGGCCAGCTCCTACGAGCAGTACTTC
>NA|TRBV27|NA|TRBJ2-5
CASMDGRETQYF
TGTGCCAGCATGGATGGGCGAGAGACCCAGTACTTC
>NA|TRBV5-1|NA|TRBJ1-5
CASSLTGSSINQPQHF
TGCGCCAGCAGCTTGACCGGGAGTAGTATCAATCAGCCCCAGCATTTT
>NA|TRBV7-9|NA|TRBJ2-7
CASRARSYEQYF
TGTGCCAGCAGGGCTCGTTCCTACGAGCAGTACTTC
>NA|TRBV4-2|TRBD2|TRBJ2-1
CASSQPIAGSSYNEQFF
TGTGCCAGCAGCCAACCTATAGCGGGTAGCTCCTACAATGAGCAGTTCTTC
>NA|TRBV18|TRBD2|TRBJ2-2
CASSPGSGENTGELFF
TGTGCCAGCTCACCAGGTAGCGGGGAGAACACCGGGGAGCTGTTTTTT
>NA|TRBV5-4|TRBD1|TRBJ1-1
CASSLERTGVEAFF
TGTGCCAGCAGCTTGGAAAGGACAGGGGTTGAAGCTTTCTTT
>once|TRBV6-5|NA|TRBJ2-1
CASSLNNEQFF
TGTGCCAGCAGCCTTAACAATGAGCAGTTCTTC
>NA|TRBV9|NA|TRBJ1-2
CASSLQGLGGYTF
TGTGCCAGCAGCTTACAGGGTTTAGGTGGCTACACCTTC
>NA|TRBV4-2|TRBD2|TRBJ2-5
CASSPRPGLAGAREETQYF
TGTGCCAGCAGCCCTCGGCCGGGACTAGCGGGGGCAAGGGAAGAGACCCAGTACTTC
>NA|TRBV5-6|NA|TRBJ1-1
CASSLVRDKRMNTEAFF
TGTGCCAGCAGCTTGGTTCGGGACAAGAGGATGAACACTGAAGCTTTCTTT
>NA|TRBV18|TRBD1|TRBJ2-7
CASSSPGQGSYEQYF
TGTGCCAGCTCATCACCGGGACAGGGGTCCTACGAGCAGTACTTC
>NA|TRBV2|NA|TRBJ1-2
CASRRSRDGYTF
TGTGCCAGCAGGCGGAGCCGAGATGGCTACACCTTC
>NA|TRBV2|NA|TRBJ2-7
CASSDRGSFVPFSSYEQYF
TGTGCCAGCAGTGATCGGGGAAGTTTCGTTCCGTTCAGTTCCTACGAGCAGTACTTC
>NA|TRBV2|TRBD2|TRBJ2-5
CASSFFRLGTSGSIVAQYF
TGTGCCAGCAGTTTTTTCCGTCTCGGGACTAGCGGGAGTATTGTGGCCCAGTACTTC
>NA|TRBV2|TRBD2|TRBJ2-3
CASSDRERGGTQYF
TGTGCCAGCAGTGACCGGGAGAGGGGAGGGACGCAGTATTTT
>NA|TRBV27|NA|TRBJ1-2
CASSYREGYGYTF
TGTGCCAGCAGTTACAGGGAGGGCTATGGCTACACCTTC
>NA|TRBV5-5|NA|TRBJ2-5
CASSLWSGQETQYF
TGTGCCAGCAGCTTGTGGTCAGGGCAAGAGACCCAGTACTTC
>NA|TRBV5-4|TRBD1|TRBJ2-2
CASSGQTGELFF
TGTGCCAGTTCGGGACAGACCGGGGAGCTGTTTTTT
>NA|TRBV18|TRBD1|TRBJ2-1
CASSPPGTGDYNEQFF
TGTGCCAGCTCACCACCCGGGACAGGGGACTACAATGAGCAGTTCTTC
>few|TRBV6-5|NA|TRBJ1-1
CASSPEDMNTEAFF
TGTGCCAGCAGCCCTGAGGATATGAACACTGAAGCTTTCTTT
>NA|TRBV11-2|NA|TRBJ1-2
CASSFSGGYGYTF
TGTGCCAGCAGCTTTTCCGGGGGCTATGGCTACACCTTC
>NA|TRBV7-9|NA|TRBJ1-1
CASSVLGGSTEAFF
TGTGCCAGCAGCGTACTAGGAGGGAGCACTGAAGCTTTCTTT
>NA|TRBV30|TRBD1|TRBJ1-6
CAWRRGPGPTGSPLHF
TGTGCCTGGAGGAGGGGGCCGGGCCCTACGGGATCACCCCTCCACTTT
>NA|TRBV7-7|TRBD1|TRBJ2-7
CASSHGTANSYEQYF
TGTGCCAGCAGCCATGGGACAGCAAACTCCTACGAGCAGTACTTC